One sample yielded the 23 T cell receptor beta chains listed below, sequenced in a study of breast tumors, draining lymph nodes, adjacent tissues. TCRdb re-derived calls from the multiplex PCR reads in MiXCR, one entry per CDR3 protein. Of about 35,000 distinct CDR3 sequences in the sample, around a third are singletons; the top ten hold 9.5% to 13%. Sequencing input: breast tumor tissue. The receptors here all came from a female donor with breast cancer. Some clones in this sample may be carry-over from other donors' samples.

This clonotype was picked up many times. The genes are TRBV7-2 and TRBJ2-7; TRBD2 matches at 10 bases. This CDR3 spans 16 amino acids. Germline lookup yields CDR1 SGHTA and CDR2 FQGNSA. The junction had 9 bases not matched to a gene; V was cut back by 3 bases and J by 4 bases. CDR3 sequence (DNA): TGTGCCAGCAGCTTCCAGGCTAGCGGGAGTGTGTACGAGCAGTACTTC. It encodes CASSFQASGSVYEQYF.

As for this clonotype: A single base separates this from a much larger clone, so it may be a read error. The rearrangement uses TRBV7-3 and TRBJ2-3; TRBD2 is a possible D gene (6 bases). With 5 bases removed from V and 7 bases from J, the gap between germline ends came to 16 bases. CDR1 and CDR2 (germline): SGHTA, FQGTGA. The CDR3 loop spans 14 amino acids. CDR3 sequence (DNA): TGTGCCAGCAGCCCCCTGGCGGGATCGAATACGCAGTATTTT. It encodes CASSPLAGSNTQYF.

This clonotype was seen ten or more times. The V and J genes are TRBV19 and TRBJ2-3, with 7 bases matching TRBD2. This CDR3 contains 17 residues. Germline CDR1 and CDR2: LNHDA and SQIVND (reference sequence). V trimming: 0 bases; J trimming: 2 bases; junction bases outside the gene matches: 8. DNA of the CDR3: TGTGCCAGTAGTATAGATGGCCTAGCGGAGACCACAGATACGCAGTATTTT. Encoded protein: CASSIDGLAETTDTQYF.

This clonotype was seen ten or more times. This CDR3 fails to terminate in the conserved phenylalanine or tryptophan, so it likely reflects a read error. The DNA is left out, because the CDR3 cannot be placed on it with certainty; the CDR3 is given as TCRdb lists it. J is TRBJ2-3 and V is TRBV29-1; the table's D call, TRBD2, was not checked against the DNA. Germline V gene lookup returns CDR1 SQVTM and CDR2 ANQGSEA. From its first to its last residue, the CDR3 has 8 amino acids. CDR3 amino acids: CSVEGPEL.

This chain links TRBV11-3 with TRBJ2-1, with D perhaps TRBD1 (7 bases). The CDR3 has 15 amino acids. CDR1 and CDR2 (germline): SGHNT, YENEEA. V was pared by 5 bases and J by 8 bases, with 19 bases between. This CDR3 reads CASSPQSQGRHEQFF. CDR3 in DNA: TGTGCCAGCAGCCCGCAGTCACAGGGGAGGCATGAGCAGTTCTTC.

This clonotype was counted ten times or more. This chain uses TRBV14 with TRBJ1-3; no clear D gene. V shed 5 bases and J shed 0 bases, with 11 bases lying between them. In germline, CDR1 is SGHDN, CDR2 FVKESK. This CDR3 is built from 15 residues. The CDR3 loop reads CASSSKGISGNTIYF. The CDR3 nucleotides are TGTGCCAGCAGCTCAAAAGGGATCTCTGGAAACACCATATATTTT.

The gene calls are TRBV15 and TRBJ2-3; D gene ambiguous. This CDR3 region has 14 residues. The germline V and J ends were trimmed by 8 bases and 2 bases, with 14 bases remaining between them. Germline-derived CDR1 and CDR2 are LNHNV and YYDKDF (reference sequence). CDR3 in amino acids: CATRSSDITDTQYF. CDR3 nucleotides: TGTGCCACCCGAAGCTCAGATATCACAGATACGCAGTATTTT.

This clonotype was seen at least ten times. The DNA for the CDR3 is TGCAGCGCCTTTCCGGGACAGGTGAATGAGCAGTTCTTC. Translated: CSAFPGQVNEQFF. The rearrangement uses TRBV29-1 and TRBJ2-1, with TRBD1 matching 8 bases. V dropped 7 bases and J dropped 7; count of bases not matched to a gene: 9. Germline CDR1 reads SQVTM; CDR2 reads ANQGSEA. This CDR3 is built from 13 residues.

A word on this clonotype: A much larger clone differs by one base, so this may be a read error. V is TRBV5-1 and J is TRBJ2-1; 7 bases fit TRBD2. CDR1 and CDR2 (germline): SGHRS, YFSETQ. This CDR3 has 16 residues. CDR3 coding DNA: TGCACCAGCAGCTTGGGCGAAGTAGCGGGCTACAATGAGCAGTTCTTC. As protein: CTSSLGEVAGYNEQFF.

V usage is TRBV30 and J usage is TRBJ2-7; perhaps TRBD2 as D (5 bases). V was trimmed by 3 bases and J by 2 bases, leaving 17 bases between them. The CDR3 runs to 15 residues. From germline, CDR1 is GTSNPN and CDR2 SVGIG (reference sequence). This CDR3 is CAWRFHQSGPYEQYF. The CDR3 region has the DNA TGTGCCTGGAGATTCCATCAAAGCGGCCCCTACGAGCAGTACTTC.

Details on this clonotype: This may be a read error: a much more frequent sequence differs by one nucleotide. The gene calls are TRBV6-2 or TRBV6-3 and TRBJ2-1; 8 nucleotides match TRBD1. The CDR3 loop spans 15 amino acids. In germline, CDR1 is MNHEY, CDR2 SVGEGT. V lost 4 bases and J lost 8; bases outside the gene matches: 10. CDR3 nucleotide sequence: TGTGCCAGCAGTTTTCGAAGACAGGGGCACGATGAGCAGTTCTTC. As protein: CASSFRRQGHDEQFF.

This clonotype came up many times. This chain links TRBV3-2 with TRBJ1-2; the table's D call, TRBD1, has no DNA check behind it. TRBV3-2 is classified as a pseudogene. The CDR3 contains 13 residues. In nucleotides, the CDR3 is TGTGCCAGCAGCCCCACAGGGGACTATGGCTACACCTTC. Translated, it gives CASSPTGDYGYTF.

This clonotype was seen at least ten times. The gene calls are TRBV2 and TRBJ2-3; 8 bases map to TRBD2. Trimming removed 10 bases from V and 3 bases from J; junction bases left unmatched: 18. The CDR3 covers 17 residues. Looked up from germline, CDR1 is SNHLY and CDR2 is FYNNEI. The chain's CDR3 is CATYSPGLGSSTDTQYF. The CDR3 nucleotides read TGTGCCACCTACTCCCCGGGACTAGGGTCTTCTACAGATACGCAGTATTTT.

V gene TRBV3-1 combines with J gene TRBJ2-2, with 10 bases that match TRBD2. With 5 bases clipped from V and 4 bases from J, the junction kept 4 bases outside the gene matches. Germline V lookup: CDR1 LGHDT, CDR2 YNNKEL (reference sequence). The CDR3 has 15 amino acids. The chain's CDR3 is CASSVLAGVTGELFF. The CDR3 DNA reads TGTGCCAGCAGCGTTCTAGCGGGAGTCACCGGGGAGCTGTTTTTT. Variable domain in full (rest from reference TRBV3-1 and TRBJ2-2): DTAVSQTPKYLVTQMGNDKSIKCEQNLGHDTMYWYKQDSKKFLKIMFSYNNKELIINETVPNRFSPKSPDKAHLNLHINSLELGDSAVYFCASSVLAGVTGELFFGEGSRLTVL.

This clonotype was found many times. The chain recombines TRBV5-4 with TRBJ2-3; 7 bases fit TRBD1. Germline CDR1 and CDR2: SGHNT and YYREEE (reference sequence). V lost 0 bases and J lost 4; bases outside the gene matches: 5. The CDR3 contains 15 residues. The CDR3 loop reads CASSLDRGWSDTQYF. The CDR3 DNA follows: TGTGCCAGCAGCTTGGACAGGGGCTGGTCAGATACGCAGTATTTT.

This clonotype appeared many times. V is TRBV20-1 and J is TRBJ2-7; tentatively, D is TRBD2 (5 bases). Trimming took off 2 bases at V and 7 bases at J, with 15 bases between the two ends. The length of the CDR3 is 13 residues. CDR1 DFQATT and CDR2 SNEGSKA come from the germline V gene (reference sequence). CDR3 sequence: CSARIGLAWEQYF. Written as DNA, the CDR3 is TGCAGTGCTAGAATAGGTCTAGCCTGGGAGCAGTACTTC.

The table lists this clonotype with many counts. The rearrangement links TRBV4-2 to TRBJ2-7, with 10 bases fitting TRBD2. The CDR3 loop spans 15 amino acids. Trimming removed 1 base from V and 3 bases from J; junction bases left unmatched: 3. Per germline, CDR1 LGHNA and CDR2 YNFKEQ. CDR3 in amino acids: CASSQGTSGYYEQYF. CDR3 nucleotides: TGTGCCAGCAGCCAAGGGACTAGCGGTTACTACGAGCAGTACTTC.

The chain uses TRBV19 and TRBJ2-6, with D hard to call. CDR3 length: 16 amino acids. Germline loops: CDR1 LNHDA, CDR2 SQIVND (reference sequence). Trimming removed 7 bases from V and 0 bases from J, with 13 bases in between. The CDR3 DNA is TGTGCCAGTATATCACAGCCGTTCTCTGGGGCCAACGTCCTGACTTTC. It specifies CASISQPFSGANVLTF.

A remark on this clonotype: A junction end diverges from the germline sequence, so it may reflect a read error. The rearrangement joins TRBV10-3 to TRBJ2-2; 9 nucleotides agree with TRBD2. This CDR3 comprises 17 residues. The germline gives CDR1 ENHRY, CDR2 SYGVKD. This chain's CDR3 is CAISESVAGVRAGGLFF. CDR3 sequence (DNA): TGTGCCATCAGTGAGTCGGTAGCGGGAGTTCGGGCCGGGGGGCTGTTTTTT.

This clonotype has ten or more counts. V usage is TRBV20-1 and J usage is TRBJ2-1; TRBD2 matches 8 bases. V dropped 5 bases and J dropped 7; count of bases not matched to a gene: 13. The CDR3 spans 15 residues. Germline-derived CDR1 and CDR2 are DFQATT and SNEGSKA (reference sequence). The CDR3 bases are TGCAGTGCTTCAGGACTAGCTATGGGGGAAAATGAGCAGTTCTTC. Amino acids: CSASGLAMGENEQFF.

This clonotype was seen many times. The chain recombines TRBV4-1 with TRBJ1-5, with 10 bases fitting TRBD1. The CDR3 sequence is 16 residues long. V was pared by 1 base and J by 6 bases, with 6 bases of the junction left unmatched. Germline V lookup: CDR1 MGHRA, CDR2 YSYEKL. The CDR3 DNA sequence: TGCGCCAGCAGCCAAGCGTCGACAGGGGGCTCTCAGCCCCAGCATTTT. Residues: CASSQASTGGSQPQHF.

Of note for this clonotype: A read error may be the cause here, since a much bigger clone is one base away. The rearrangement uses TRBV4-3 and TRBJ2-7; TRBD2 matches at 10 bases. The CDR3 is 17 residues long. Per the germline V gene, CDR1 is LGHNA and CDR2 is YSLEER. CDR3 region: CANSQEAGLAENYEQYF. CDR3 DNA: TGCGCCAACAGCCAAGAGGCAGGACTAGCGGAAAACTACGAGCAGTACTTC.

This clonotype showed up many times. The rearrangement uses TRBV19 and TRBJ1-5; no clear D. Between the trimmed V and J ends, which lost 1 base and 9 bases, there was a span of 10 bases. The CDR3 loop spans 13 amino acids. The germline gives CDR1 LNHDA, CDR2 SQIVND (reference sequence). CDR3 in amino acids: CASSIGGMGPQHF. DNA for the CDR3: TGTGCCAGTAGTATAGGTGGAATGGGGCCCCAGCATTTT.